This note documents a single T cell receptor beta chain sequence. The antigen remains unidentified. The data are from a study of shared clonotypes between healthy human individuals. On the study more broadly: Researchers drew samples from a couple of women and a few men aged 18 to 49.

Germline-derived CDR1 and CDR2 are SGDLS and YYNGEE. V lost 0 bases, J lost 7 bases, and 10 bases stayed unmatched. CDR3 length equals 16 residues. Study results and limitations: Memory subsets generally showed smaller estimated richness than naive subsets did. Some clonotypes were shared by all four sorted-subset donors, while others were not shared. The non-shared ones had lower generation probabilities than the shared ones.

DNA at approximately 200 ng, tens of thousands of T cell genomes, went into sorted-subset replicate PCRs. Using immunoSEQ multiplex PCR, the repertoire was profiled, and TCRdb retains in-frame clones only, with some absent. The table records 760,000 or so clones, about 97% of them present only once. Only CD45RO-negative cells positively selected for CCR7 counted as naive CD8 cells, so terminally differentiated effector memory CD45RA+ cells were excluded. Sequencing was carried out using naive CD8+ T cells sorted from blood. The V gene is TRBV9, the J gene TRBJ2-1; 7 nucleotides align to TRBD2. This sequence was found in a man aged 25 to 45 in good health. The CDR3 nucleotides are TGTGCCAGCAGCGTAGAATCGGCGGGAGCGCTGAATGAGCAGTTCTTC. This codes for CASSVESAGALNEQFF.